The clone carrying this T cell receptor beta chain was counted a few times. Its antigen remains unknown. The entry originates in a study of cytomegalovirus exposure and HLA in healthy donors. Study conclusions and caveats: The authors enumerated under 200 TCR beta chains as linked to cytomegalovirus.

Clones were read by immunoSEQ multiplex PCR, and TCRdb kept only the in-frame ones, dropping some. The sample has some 150,000 clones, roughly 86% seen once. V shed 5 bases and J 4 bases; nucleotides not matched to a gene: 8. The CDR3 has 15 residues. The germline V gene has CDR1 SGHTA and CDR2 FQGTGA. The chain couples TRBV7-3 to TRBJ2-5, with 9 bases that match TRBD1. The source of this sequence is a man aged 18 to 30 in good health and CMV-seropositive. Input material: PBMCs. The CDR3 here is CASSPTPGQGETQYF. CDR3 bases: TGTGCCAGCAGCCCGACCCCGGGACAGGGAGAGACCCAGTACTTC.